This passage covers 18 T cell receptor beta chains from one sample sequenced in a study of shared clonotypes between healthy human individuals. The protocol was immunoSEQ multiplex PCR, while the TCRdb copy is restricted to in-frame clones and leaves out a portion. The table shows around 300,000 clones, with about nine tenths occurring only once. The material sequenced was memory CD8+ T cells sorted from blood. Regarding subset: CD45RO+ cells pooled with CCR7-negative TemRA cells. All receptors come from a man between 18 and 35 years old in good health.

The genes are TRBV27 and TRBJ2-5, with D hard to call. The germline gives CDR1 MNHEY, CDR2 SMNVEV (reference sequence). The CDR3 length is 13 residues. V was pared by 0 bases and J by 1 base, with 3 bases between. In DNA form, the CDR3 reads TGTGCCAGCAGTTTATCTAGCCAAGAGACCCAGTACTTC. It specifies CASSLSSQETQYF.

The chain employs TRBV7-9 and TRBJ2-3, with TRBD2 identical over 8 bases. J was trimmed by 4 bases and V by 2 bases; bases with no gene match: 8. Germline V lookup: CDR1 SEHNR, CDR2 FQNEAQ (reference sequence). The CDR3 is made up of 16 amino acids. The CDR3 here is CASSLTLVAGPDTQYF. DNA of the CDR3: TGTGCCAGCAGCTTAACGTTGGTAGCGGGGCCAGATACGCAGTATTTT.

This clone was detected a few times. The V gene is TRBV7-9, the J gene TRBJ1-2; D is undetermined. Germline CDR1 SEHNR, CDR2 FQNEAQ (reference sequence). The CDR3 is 12 residues long. The V and J ends lost 1 base and 4 bases respectively, with 4 bases between them. The CDR3, as DNA: TGTGCCAGCAGCTTAGACCTCTATGGCTACACCTTC. Translating gives CASSLDLYGYTF.

Ten or more counts support this clone. This sample includes further DNA sequences coding for the same CDR3. The chain joins TRBV27 to TRBJ2-7, with D perhaps TRBD1 (5 bases). V was shortened by 2 bases and J by 1 base, with 6 bases between the two germline ends. Germline lookup yields CDR1 MNHEY and CDR2 SMNVEV (reference sequence). This CDR3 is 13 amino acids long. Here the CDR3 DNA reads TGTGCCAGCAGTTTACAGGGATCCTACGAGCAGTACTTC. It translates to CASSLQGSYEQYF.

This clone showed up just a few times. The chain is built from TRBV9 and TRBJ2-5; the match to TRBD2 covers 9 bases. J was trimmed by 5 bases and V by 3 bases; bases with no gene match: 8. Germline V gene sequence: CDR1 SGDLS, CDR2 YYNGEE. The CDR3 totals 15 residues. Here the CDR3 reads CASSAGTSPRETQYF. The CDR3 region has the DNA TGTGCCAGCAGCGCAGGGACTAGCCCCCGGGAGACCCAGTACTTC. The full variable domain, with the rest looked up from reference TRBV9 and TRBJ2-5, is DSGVTQTPKHLITATGQRVTLRCSPRSGDLSVYWYQQSLDQGLQFLIQYYNGEERAKGNILERFSAQQFPDLHSELNLSSLELGDSALYFCASSAGTSPRETQYFGPGTRLLVL.

The chain employs TRBV4-3 and TRBJ2-3; a weak D match, TRBD2 (5 bases). The CDR3 is made up of 15 amino acids. Germline V gene sequence: CDR1 LGHNA, CDR2 YSLEER. Trimming left V 3 bases short and J 1 base short, with 11 bases between. The CDR3 bases are TGCGCCAGCAGCCATAATGCCGGGGGCACAGATACGCAGTATTTT. This translates into CASSHNAGGTDTQYF.

This chain links TRBV5-5 with TRBJ1-1; D not certain. V was trimmed by 3 bases and J by 3 bases, leaving 12 bases between them. CDR3 size: 14 residues. Germline V gene sequence: CDR1 SGHKS, CDR2 YYEKEE (reference sequence). The CDR3 sequence: CASSWSVEDTEAFF. The CDR3 DNA follows: TGTGCCAGCAGCTGGTCCGTGGAGGACACTGAAGCTTTCTTT.

V is TRBV9 and J is TRBJ2-5; 8 positions match TRBD1. Trimming cost V 3 bases and J 5 bases; bases outside gene matches: 12. Germline loops: CDR1 SGDLS, CDR2 YYNGEE. This CDR3 is built from 16 residues. The DNA for the CDR3 is TGTGCCAGCAGCGCAGTAGGTTCAGGGGGCGCGGAGACCCAGTACTTC. Encoded protein: CASSAVGSGGAETQYF.

V is TRBV30 and J is TRBJ2-7, with 9 bases matching TRBD1. J was trimmed by 4 bases and V by 4 bases; bases with no gene match: 8. The CDR3 runs to 14 residues. The V gene's germline CDR1 is GTSNPN and CDR2 SVGIG (reference sequence). The CDR3 DNA sequence: TGTGCCTGGAACTACGGGACAGGGATGTACGAGCAGTACTTC. Translation gives CAWNYGTGMYEQYF.

This clone occurred once. This chain links TRBV5-5 with TRBJ2-3, with D hard to call. V lost 5 bases, J lost 2 bases, and 9 bases lay in between. Germline V CDR1 and CDR2: SGHKS, YYEKEE (reference sequence). This CDR3 comprises 13 residues. CDR3 nucleotide sequence: TGTGCCAGCAGACCCGGGCTCACAGATACGCAGTATTTT. It encodes CASRPGLTDTQYF.

The chain joins TRBV6-1 to TRBJ2-1; 9 nucleotides agree with TRBD2. Trimming cost V 5 bases and J 4 bases; bases outside gene matches: 3. The CDR3 totals 14 residues. Germline V gives CDR1 MNHNS, CDR2 SASEGT. The CDR3 nucleotides read TGTGCCAGCAGTACTAGCGGGCATTACAATGAGCAGTTCTTC. Residues: CASSTSGHYNEQFF.

This rearrangement joins TRBV5-6 to TRBJ2-3; TRBD1 or TRBD2 may be the D gene (5 bases each). Germline lookup yields CDR1 SGHDT and CDR2 YYEEEE. V was clipped by 4 bases and J by 1 base, with 19 bases between them. The CDR3 contains 17 residues. DNA of the CDR3: TGTGCCAGCAGCCACCTTGTTTTTGGGGGTGGCACAGATACGCAGTATTTT. It translates to CASSHLVFGGGTDTQYF.

The chain employs TRBV4-1 and TRBJ2-1; no reliable D call. V lost 0 bases and J lost 0, with 12 bases in between. The CDR3 is made up of 17 amino acids. Germline V gives CDR1 MGHRA, CDR2 YSYEKL. As DNA, the CDR3 is TGCGCCAGCAGCCAAGATTCGAGCCGGAGCTCCTACAATGAGCAGTTCTTC. Protein: CASSQDSSRSSYNEQFF.

J is TRBJ2-3 and V is TRBV5-4; 10 bases are a match to TRBD2. The CDR3 sequence is 18 residues long. Germline assignment: CDR1 SGHNT and CDR2 YYREEE (reference sequence). V lost 2 bases and J lost 2; bases outside the gene matches: 11. For the CDR3, the DNA is TGTGCCAGCAGCTTAGGGCTAGCGGGGGCGCAATACACAGATACGCAGTATTTT. It translates to CASSLGLAGAQYTDTQYF.

The rearrangement joins TRBV5-4 to TRBJ2-1; D is possibly TRBD2 (5 bases). The length of the CDR3 is 13 residues. From germline, CDR1 is SGHNT and CDR2 YYREEE (reference sequence). Trimming removed 2 bases from V and 5 bases from J, with 8 bases in between. The CDR3 is CASSLAENNEQFF. CDR3 DNA: TGTGCCAGCAGCTTAGCGGAAAACAATGAGCAGTTCTTC.

The chain is built from TRBV12-5 and TRBJ2-3; no clear D gene. V lost 1 base and J 0 bases, leaving 17 bases between the germline ends. The CDR3 totals 18 residues. Germline V gene lookup returns CDR1 LGHNT and CDR2 FRNRAP. The CDR3 bases are TGTGCTAGTGGTTTGGGTCGGCTAGGCCTTCTTAGCACAGATACGCAGTATTTT. Protein product: CASGLGRLGLLSTDTQYF.

The chain uses TRBV5-6 and TRBJ1-2, with 7 bases identical to TRBD1. The germline gives CDR1 SGHDT, CDR2 YYEEEE. The CDR3 has 16 amino acids. V lost 4 bases, J lost 8 bases, and 17 bases stayed unmatched. The DNA for the CDR3 is TGTGCCAGCAGCCTTTTGTCAGGGGGATACCTGGAGGGCTACACCTTC. Translating gives CASSLLSGGYLEGYTF.

This clone was observed a few times. The chain recombines TRBV7-6 with TRBJ2-3; D is uncertain. Germline V gene lookup returns CDR1 SGHVS and CDR2 FNYEAQ. This CDR3 region has 16 residues. V was shortened by 0 bases and J by 2 bases, with 12 bases between the two germline ends. The CDR3 reads CASSLAHQAPTDTQYF. In nucleotides, the CDR3 is TGTGCCAGCAGCTTAGCGCATCAGGCCCCCACAGATACGCAGTATTTT. Based on the CDR3 plus reference TRBV7-6 and TRBJ2-3, the full variable domain is GAGVSQSPRYKVTKRGQDVALRCDPISGHVSLYWYRQALGQGPEFLTYFNYEAQQDKSGLPNDRFSAERPEGSISTLTIQRTEQRDSAMYRCASSLAHQAPTDTQYFGPGTRLTVL.